Listed below are T cell receptor beta chains from one sample, sequenced in a study of graft-versus-host responses after intestinal transplantation. These TCRs' antigens remain unknown. Libraries were prepared by immunoSEQ multiplex PCR; TCRdb keeps only in-frame clonotypes and omits some of them. The repertoire holds under 140,000 clones, with 93% as singletons. The source was unstimulated CD8+ T cells sorted from spleen or lymph node cells, collected before intestinal transplant. The receptor set was obtained from a human donor who received an intestinal transplant. CDR3s include the opening cysteine and the closing phenylalanine or tryptophan. A D gene is named only where the DNA matches it firmly. The size field is filled for only some rows; it gives once, few, many or a size class.

V gene: TRBV7-9
clone size: .
D gene: .
CDR3 length: 13
J gene: TRBJ1-1
CDR3 DNA: TGTGCCAGCAGCCCCCCTGCCGGCACTGAAGCTTTCTTT
CDR3 protein: CASSPPAGTEAFF

V gene: TRBV9
clone size: once
D gene: .
CDR3 length: 12
J gene: TRBJ1-1
CDR3 DNA: TGTGCCAGCAGCTCAATGAACACTGAAGCTTTCTTT
CDR3 protein: CASSSMNTEAFF

V gene: TRBV4-1
clone size: .
D gene: TRBD1
CDR3 length: 20
J gene: TRBJ2-6
CDR3 DNA: TGCGCCAGCAGCCCTATCCGAGGTGGGACAGGGCCCTCTGGAGCCAACGTCCTGACTTTC
CDR3 protein: CASSPIRGGTGPSGANVLTF

V gene: TRBV27
clone size: .
D gene: .
CDR3 length: 13
J gene: TRBJ2-7
CDR3 DNA: TGTGCCAGCAGTTTAGGTCAGAAATACGAGCAGTACTTC
CDR3 protein: CASSLGQKYEQYF

V gene: TRBV9
clone size: .
D gene: .
CDR3 length: 13
J gene: TRBJ2-2
CDR3 DNA: TGTGCCAGCAGCGAGGGGGGAGCCGGGGAGCTGTTTTTT
CDR3 protein: CASSEGGAGELFF

V gene: TRBV7-6
clone size: .
D gene: .
CDR3 length: 17
J gene: TRBJ2-2
CDR3 DNA: TGTGCCAGCAGCTTACTTATTGGGGCACCGAACACCGGGGAGCTGTTTTTT
CDR3 protein: CASSLLIGAPNTGELFF

V gene: TRBV11-2
clone size: .
D gene: .
CDR3 length: 15
J gene: TRBJ2-7
CDR3 DNA: TGTGCCAGCAGCTTAGATCGAGGACCAACCTACGAGCAGTACTTC
CDR3 protein: CASSLDRGPTYEQYF

V gene: TRBV2
clone size: .
D gene: .
CDR3 length: 12
J gene: TRBJ2-7
CDR3 DNA: TGTGCCGTACGGGACACCGGACTCGAGCAGTACTTC
CDR3 protein: CAVRDTGLEQYF

V gene: TRBV20-1
clone size: .
D gene: .
CDR3 length: 10
J gene: TRBJ2-5
CDR3 DNA: TGCAGTGCCACACGGAAGACCCAGTACTTC
CDR3 protein: CSATRKTQYF

V gene: TRBV10-3
clone size: .
D gene: TRBD2
CDR3 length: 17
J gene: TRBJ2-3
CDR3 DNA: TGTGCCATCAGTGAGTCAGTACCGGGGGGGGCTGGATCTACGCAGTATTTT
CDR3 protein: CAISESVPGGAGSTQYF

V gene: TRBV6-5
clone size: .
D gene: .
CDR3 length: 13
J gene: TRBJ2-1
CDR3 DNA: TGTGCCAGCAGCCGCTTCGGGGGTACTGAGCAGTTCTTC
CDR3 protein: CASSRFGGTEQFF

V gene: TRBV4-2
clone size: few
D gene: .
CDR3 length: 12
J gene: TRBJ1-2
CDR3 DNA: TGTGCCAGCAGCCGAGGAATCTATGGCTACACCTTC
CDR3 protein: CASSRGIYGYTF

V gene: TRBV4-1
clone size: .
D gene: .
CDR3 length: 17
J gene: TRBJ1-1
CDR3 DNA: TGCGCCAGCAGCCATCATCACCCCGGGACTCCTGGGACTGAAGCTTTCTTT
CDR3 protein: CASSHHHPGTPGTEAFF

V gene: TRBV28
clone size: .
D gene: TRBD2
CDR3 length: 14
J gene: TRBJ2-1
CDR3 DNA: TGTGCCAGCACCCGCGTACTAGCGGGAAATGAGCAGTTCTTC
CDR3 protein: CASTRVLAGNEQFF

V gene: TRBV6-1
clone size: .
D gene: .
CDR3 length: 14
J gene: TRBJ2-7
CDR3 DNA: TGTGCCAGCAGTGAAATACAGGGTATGTACGAGCAGTACTTC
CDR3 protein: CASSEIQGMYEQYF

V gene: TRBV10-2
clone size: .
D gene: .
CDR3 length: 13
J gene: TRBJ2-7
CDR3 DNA: TGCGCCAGCAGCTTGGGGGCTGGGGGCGAGCAGTACTTC
CDR3 protein: CASSLGAGGEQYF

V gene: TRBV9
clone size: .
D gene: TRBD2
CDR3 length: 14
J gene: TRBJ2-1
CDR3 DNA: TGTGCCAGCAGCCCAGCGGGACTTCTGGATGAGCAGTTCTTC
CDR3 protein: CASSPAGLLDEQFF

V gene: TRBV15
clone size: .
D gene: TRBD2
CDR3 length: 15
J gene: TRBJ2-1
CDR3 DNA: TGTGCCACCAGCAGAGTGACTAGCGGGAGGGATGAGCAGTTCTTC
CDR3 protein: CATSRVTSGRDEQFF

V gene: TRBV14
clone size: .
D gene: TRBD2
CDR3 length: 20
J gene: TRBJ2-3
CDR3 DNA: TGTGCCAGCAGCCAAGAGAGAATTGGACTAGCGGGAGAAGGCACAGATACGCAGTATTTT
CDR3 protein: CASSQERIGLAGEGTDTQYF

V gene: TRBV5-1
clone size: .
D gene: TRBD2
CDR3 length: 17
J gene: TRBJ2-1
CDR3 DNA: TGCGCCAGCAGCTCGGATCCACTAGCGGGAGGTTACAATGAGCAGTTCTTC
CDR3 protein: CASSSDPLAGGYNEQFF

V gene: TRBV6-6
clone size: .
D gene: .
CDR3 length: 11
J gene: TRBJ2-7
CDR3 DNA: TGTGCCAGCAGTTATGGGGACGAGCAGTACTTC
CDR3 protein: CASSYGDEQYF

V gene: TRBV28
clone size: .
D gene: TRBD1
CDR3 length: 12
J gene: TRBJ2-7
CDR3 DNA: TGTGCCAGTTGGACAGGACACTACGAGCAGTACTTC
CDR3 protein: CASWTGHYEQYF

V gene: TRBV27
clone size: once
D gene: TRBD2
CDR3 length: 14
J gene: TRBJ2-1
CDR3 DNA: TGTGCCAGCAGTTTTAGCGGGGATTACAATGAGCAGTTCTTC
CDR3 protein: CASSFSGDYNEQFF

V gene: TRBV5-4
clone size: once
D gene: .
CDR3 length: 14
J gene: TRBJ2-7
CDR3 DNA: TGTGCCAGCAGCTTAACATGGCGGGATAGCGAGCAGTACTTC
CDR3 protein: CASSLTWRDSEQYF

V gene: TRBV27
clone size: once
D gene: .
CDR3 length: 15
J gene: TRBJ2-1
CDR3 DNA: TGTGCCAGCAGTCTACAGGGTTGGGTTTCCAATGAGCAGTTCTTC
CDR3 protein: CASSLQGWVSNEQFF

V gene: TRBV9
clone size: .
D gene: .
CDR3 length: 15
J gene: TRBJ2-3
CDR3 DNA: TGTGCCAGCAGCCCAAGCTGGGGTTTCACAGATACGCAGTATTTT
CDR3 protein: CASSPSWGFTDTQYF

V gene: TRBV6-5
clone size: .
D gene: .
CDR3 length: 14
J gene: TRBJ2-1
CDR3 DNA: TGTGCCAGCAGTGCAGGGAGGTCCTACAATGAGCAGTTCTTC
CDR3 protein: CASSAGRSYNEQFF

V gene: TRBV14
clone size: .
D gene: .
CDR3 length: 18
J gene: TRBJ1-2
CDR3 DNA: TGTGCCAGCAGCCAAGATCGGCCTTGGACCCCCTCGGTCTATGGCTACACCTTC
CDR3 protein: CASSQDRPWTPSVYGYTF

V gene: TRBV19
clone size: .
D gene: TRBD2
CDR3 length: 12
J gene: TRBJ2-1
CDR3 DNA: TGTGCCAGTAGTATAGGGGGACTACAGCAGTTCTTC
CDR3 protein: CASSIGGLQQFF

V gene: TRBV27
clone size: .
D gene: TRBD2
CDR3 length: 14
J gene: TRBJ2-1
CDR3 DNA: TGTGCCAGCGGACTAGCGGGAGATTACAATGAGCAGTTCTTC
CDR3 protein: CASGLAGDYNEQFF

V gene: TRBV7-6
clone size: .
D gene: .
CDR3 length: 12
J gene: TRBJ2-7
CDR3 DNA: TGTGCCAGCAGCTTATACGGATACGAGCAGTACTTC
CDR3 protein: CASSLYGYEQYF

V gene: TRBV28
clone size: .
D gene: .
CDR3 length: 14
J gene: TRBJ1-1
CDR3 DNA: TGTGCCAGCAGTTTGGCCCAAGTGAACACTGAAGCTTTCTTT
CDR3 protein: CASSLAQVNTEAFF

V gene: TRBV4-1
clone size: few
D gene: .
CDR3 length: 16
J gene: TRBJ1-4
CDR3 DNA: TGCGCCAGCAGCCAAGAGTTGGGGACATCTAATGAAAAACTGTTTTTT
CDR3 protein: CASSQELGTSNEKLFF

V gene: TRBV15
clone size: once
D gene: .
CDR3 length: 14
J gene: TRBJ2-7
CDR3 DNA: TGTGCCACCAGCAGGAGGACAGATCTCTACGAGCAGTACTTC
CDR3 protein: CATSRRTDLYEQYF

V gene: TRBV5-6
clone size: once
D gene: TRBD2
CDR3 length: 16
J gene: TRBJ2-2
CDR3 DNA: TGTGCCAGCAGCCCCGGACTAGCGGGCCTCACCGGGGAGCTGTTTTTT
CDR3 protein: CASSPGLAGLTGELFF

V gene: TRBV27
clone size: .
D gene: .
CDR3 length: 16
J gene: TRBJ2-7
CDR3 DNA: TGTGCCAGCAGTTTATCCGGGGGGACAGGAAACTACGAGCAGTACTTC
CDR3 protein: CASSLSGGTGNYEQYF

V gene: TRBV28
clone size: .
D gene: TRBD1
CDR3 length: 14
J gene: TRBJ2-7
CDR3 DNA: TGTGCCAGCAGTCCTCGGACAGGGAGGTACGAGCAGTACTTC
CDR3 protein: CASSPRTGRYEQYF

V gene: TRBV11-2
clone size: .
D gene: TRBD2
CDR3 length: 15
J gene: TRBJ2-7
CDR3 DNA: TGTGCCAGCAGCTTAGGGACTAGCGGCTCCTACGAGCAGTACTTC
CDR3 protein: CASSLGTSGSYEQYF

V gene: TRBV19
clone size: .
D gene: .
CDR3 length: 16
J gene: TRBJ2-2
CDR3 DNA: TGTGCCAGTAGTACCGTCAGGGGGGCGAACACCGGGGAGCTGTTTTTT
CDR3 protein: CASSTVRGANTGELFF

V gene: TRBV5-6
clone size: .
D gene: .
CDR3 length: 14
J gene: TRBJ1-1
CDR3 DNA: TGTGCCAGCAGCTTTAGGACGGGGAACACTGAAGCTTTCTTT
CDR3 protein: CASSFRTGNTEAFF

V gene: TRBV6-6
clone size: .
D gene: .
CDR3 length: 14
J gene: TRBJ1-2
CDR3 DNA: TGTGCCAGCAGTTCCCAGGCCCTGGGCTATGGCTACACCTTC
CDR3 protein: CASSSQALGYGYTF

V gene: TRBV27
clone size: .
D gene: .
CDR3 length: 14
J gene: TRBJ2-5
CDR3 DNA: TGTGCCAGCAGTTTATCTCCTGGGGGGGAGACCCAGTACTTC
CDR3 protein: CASSLSPGGETQYF

V gene: TRBV7-7
clone size: .
D gene: TRBD1
CDR3 length: 15
J gene: TRBJ2-2
CDR3 DNA: TGTGCTAGCAGCGGGGGACAGGGGACGGTCGGGGAGCTGTTTTTT
CDR3 protein: CASSGGQGTVGELFF

V gene: TRBV4-1
clone size: .
D gene: .
CDR3 length: 17
J gene: TRBJ1-4
CDR3 DNA: TGCGCCAGCAGCCAAGTCATATCGCCCTCGAGGGACGAAAAACTGTTTTTT
CDR3 protein: CASSQVISPSRDEKLFF

V gene: TRBV28
clone size: .
D gene: .
CDR3 length: 15
J gene: TRBJ1-4
CDR3 DNA: TGTGCCAGCAGTTACCCCGGGGGGTTTAATGAAAAACTGTTTTTT
CDR3 protein: CASSYPGGFNEKLFF

V gene: TRBV27
clone size: .
D gene: TRBD1
CDR3 length: 17
J gene: TRBJ2-1
CDR3 DNA: TGTGCCAGCAGTTTATCGTGGGTTAGACAGGGGGTGAGTGAGCAGTTCTTC
CDR3 protein: CASSLSWVRQGVSEQFF

V gene: TRBV7-9
clone size: once
D gene: .
CDR3 length: 14
J gene: TRBJ2-7
CDR3 DNA: TGTGCCAGCAGCTTAATACAGGCCCCTCGCGAGCAGTACTTC
CDR3 protein: CASSLIQAPREQYF

V gene: TRBV11-2
clone size: .
D gene: TRBD2
CDR3 length: 15
J gene: TRBJ2-7
CDR3 DNA: TGTGCCAGCAGCCTCCTTATTGGGGGAGGGACCGAGCAGTACTTC
CDR3 protein: CASSLLIGGGTEQYF

V gene: TRBV13
clone size: once
D gene: TRBD1
CDR3 length: 15
J gene: TRBJ2-7
CDR3 DNA: TGTGCCAGCAGCTCCCCAGGGCAGGGGGACTACGAGCAGTACTTC
CDR3 protein: CASSSPGQGDYEQYF

V gene: TRBV7-9
clone size: .
D gene: .
CDR3 length: 15
J gene: TRBJ1-1
CDR3 DNA: TGTGCCAGCAGCTTAGTATCAGGGTTGAACACTGAAGCTTTCTTT
CDR3 protein: CASSLVSGLNTEAFF

V gene: TRBV20-1
clone size: .
D gene: .
CDR3 length: 11
J gene: TRBJ2-7
CDR3 DNA: TGCAGTGTAACGCGGGCCTACGAGCAGTACTTC
CDR3 protein: CSVTRAYEQYF

V gene: TRBV2
clone size: .
D gene: .
CDR3 length: 14
J gene: TRBJ2-3
CDR3 DNA: TGTGCCAGCAGTGAAGGGGCGGGTTCAGATACGCAGTATTTT
CDR3 protein: CASSEGAGSDTQYF

V gene: TRBV5-1
clone size: .
D gene: .
CDR3 length: 15
J gene: TRBJ2-7
CDR3 DNA: TGCGCCAGCAGTCCTTCGCGAGGGGTCCCCAACGAGCAGTACTTC
CDR3 protein: CASSPSRGVPNEQYF

V gene: TRBV7-2
clone size: .
D gene: .
CDR3 length: 13
J gene: TRBJ2-1
CDR3 DNA: TGTGCCAGCAGCCCCTCTGCGTACAATGAGCAGTTCTTC
CDR3 protein: CASSPSAYNEQFF